The rows below give T cell receptor beta chains drawn from one sample of a study of T cell clonotyping in hematopoietic cell transplantation. Assay used: immunoSEQ multiplex PCR; TCRdb lists only in-frame clones, some missing. The table has around 37,000 clones, 85% seen once; the top ten hold approximately 3%. Sequencing used peripheral blood mononuclear cells, obtained before stem cell transplant. These receptors were collected from a man in his fifties or sixties with acute myeloid leukemia. Some clones in this sample may be carry-over from other donors' samples. CDR3s include the opening cysteine and the closing phenylalanine or tryptophan. A D gene is named only where the DNA matches it firmly. Clone size is stated in some rows and not others, as once, few, many or a class when expanded.

TRBV7-2	NA	TRBJ1-3	NA	CASSRSGGAGNTIYF	TGTGCCAGCAGCAGATCCGGGGGTGCCGGAAACACCATATATTTT
TRBV19	NA	TRBJ2-7	NA	CASGPWGYEQYF	TGTGCCAGTGGACCTTGGGGCTACGAGCAGTACTTC
TRBV5-1	NA	TRBJ2-3	NA	CASSLGQATSTDTQYF	TGCGCCAGCAGCTTGGGACAGGCCACTAGCACAGATACGCAGTATTTT
TRBV7-2	NA	TRBJ2-6	NA	CASSIKGGSGANVLTF	TGTGCCAGCAGTATAAAGGGGGGCTCTGGGGCCAACGTCCTGACTTTC
TRBV19	NA	TRBJ1-2	NA	CASSTALAGSYGYTF	TGTGCCAGTAGCACCGCCCTTGCAGGATCCTATGGCTACACCTTC
TRBV25-1	NA	TRBJ2-6	NA	CASSEFGGTPSGANVLTF	TGTGCCAGCAGTGAATTTGGGGGGACGCCTTCTGGGGCCAACGTCCTGACTTTC
TRBV6-1	NA	TRBJ1-2	NA	CASSFRLQANYGYTF	TGTGCCAGCAGTTTCAGATTACAAGCTAACTATGGCTACACCTTC
TRBV14	NA	TRBJ2-5	NA	CATRPGHQETQYF	TGTGCCACCCGACCGGGACACCAAGAGACCCAGTACTTC
TRBV27	NA	TRBJ2-7	TRBD1	CASKPGQGLYEQYF	TGTGCCAGCAAGCCGGGACAGGGGCTTTACGAGCAGTACTTC
TRBV1	few	TRBJ2-5	NA	CTSSQERGGRETQYF	TGCACCAGCAGCCAAGAGCGGGGGGGCAGGGAGACCCAGTACTTC
TRBV7-2	NA	TRBJ1-5	NA	CASSDQGTSNQPQHF	TGTGCCAGCAGCGATCAGGGGACGAGCAATCAGCCCCAGCATTTT
TRBV11-2	NA	TRBJ1-2	NA	CASSLGGGGGYTF	TGTGCCAGCAGCTTAGGAGGTGGTGGCGGCTACACCTTC
TRBV19	NA	TRBJ2-6	NA	CASSLHENSGANVLTF	TGTGCCAGTAGTTTACATGAAAACTCTGGGGCCAACGTCCTGACTTTC
TRBV5-1	NA	TRBJ1-2	TRBD1	CASSLGTGLGYTF	TGCGCCAGCAGTTTGGGGACAGGGTTAGGCTACACCTTC
TRBV28	NA	TRBJ2-1	TRBD2	CASLAGGSASEQFF	TGTGCCAGCTTAGCGGGGGGGAGTGCAAGCGAGCAGTTCTTC
TRBV5-4	NA	TRBJ2-5	TRBD2	CASSLNSGGSETQYF	TGTGCCAGCAGCTTGAATAGCGGGGGAAGTGAGACCCAGTACTTC
TRBV4-1	NA	TRBJ2-7	NA	CASSQDFAYEQYF	TGCGCCAGCAGCCAAGATTTTGCCTACGAGCAGTACTTC
TRBV6-5	NA	TRBJ1-2	TRBD1	CASSSGGQGLDGYTF	TGTGCCAGCAGTTCAGGGGGACAGGGGTTAGATGGCTACACCTTC
TRBV28	NA	TRBJ1-5	NA	CASGQPQHF	TGTGCCAGCGGCCAGCCCCAGCATTTT
TRBV6-4	NA	TRBJ1-5	NA	CASSELGGGNQPQHF	TGTGCCAGCAGTGAGCTCGGGGGCGGGAATCAGCCCCAGCATTTT
TRBV19	NA	TRBJ1-3	NA	CASQGSGNTIYF	TGTGCCAGTCAAGGGTCTGGAAACACCATATATTTT
TRBV9	NA	TRBJ1-2	NA	CASSANRQLANYGYTF	TGTGCCAGCAGCGCAAACCGACAGTTAGCTAACTATGGCTACACCTTC
TRBV7-2	NA	TRBJ2-6	NA	CASSLTLAGANVLTF	TGTGCCAGCAGCTTAACTTTAGCTGGGGCCAACGTCCTGACTTTC
TRBV5-1	NA	TRBJ2-3	NA	CASSLASSLTDTQYF	TGCGCCAGCAGCTTGGCTAGCTCACTCACAGATACGCAGTATTTT
TRBV7-2	NA	TRBJ2-3	NA	CASSLGATDTQYF	TGTGCCAGCAGCTTAGGTGCGACAGATACGCAGTATTTT
TRBV9	NA	TRBJ1-3	NA	CASSVTVASGNTIYF	TGTGCCAGCAGCGTGACAGTCGCCTCTGGAAACACCATATATTTT
TRBV5-4	NA	TRBJ1-1	NA	CASSGTGPGTEAFF	TGTGCCAGCAGCGGAACAGGGCCCGGTACTGAAGCTTTCTTT
TRBV4-3	NA	TRBJ1-6	NA	CASSQETGRSPLHF	TGCGCCAGCAGCCAAGAAACAGGGCGTTCACCCCTCCACTTT
TRBV5-4	few	TRBJ2-2	NA	CASSAGPLNTGELFF	TGTGCCAGCAGCGCGGGACCGCTGAACACCGGGGAGCTGTTTTTT
TRBV4-3	once	TRBJ1-3	NA	CASSQGGTGNTIYF	TGCGCCAGCAGCCAAGGAGGGACTGGAAACACCATATATTTT
TRBV4-2	NA	TRBJ1-5	NA	CASSQPTGAPNQPQHF	TGTGCCAGCAGCCAGCCGACCGGGGCCCCCAATCAGCCCCAGCATTTT
TRBV20-1	NA	TRBJ2-7	NA	CSADHTYEQYF	TGCAGTGCGGACCATACCTACGAGCAGTACTTC
TRBV2	NA	TRBJ2-3	NA	CASSYEGLGTDTQYF	TGTGCCAGCAGTTATGAGGGTCTTGGTACAGATACGCAGTATTTT
TRBV4-1	NA	TRBJ2-2	TRBD1	CASSQGWGQGKTGELFF	TGCGCCAGCAGCCAAGGATGGGGACAGGGGAAGACCGGGGAGCTGTTTTTT
TRBV19	NA	TRBJ2-7	TRBD2	CASSGGPGSGGRYEQYF	TGTGCCAGTAGTGGGGGGCCGGGGAGCGGGGGCCGGTACGAGCAGTACTTC